This T cell receptor (beta chain) was sequenced in a study of T cell repertoires in cytomegalovirus infection. General study points: There were HLA-C-restricted CMV-specific TCR beta clonotypes dominating the ex vivo response.

MiXCR, applied by TCRdb to the reads, yields one record per CDR3 protein. Of more than 650,000 distinct CDR3 sequences in the sample, approximately 40% were seen once. On this clonotype itself: As yet, its antigen is unknown.

There are 15 residues in the CDR3. The V and J ends lost 0 bases and 5 bases respectively, with 13 bases between them. The sequencing input was PBMCs. The rearrangement links TRBV12-3 or TRBV12-4 to TRBJ2-5; D unclear. This TCR was sampled from a human donor in good health (CMV status not recorded). Some clones in this sample may be carry-over from other donors' samples. DNA for the CDR3: TGTGCCAGCAGTTTAGCGCGGCCAGAGGTGGAGACCCAGTACTTC. Translated, it gives CASSLARPEVETQYF.